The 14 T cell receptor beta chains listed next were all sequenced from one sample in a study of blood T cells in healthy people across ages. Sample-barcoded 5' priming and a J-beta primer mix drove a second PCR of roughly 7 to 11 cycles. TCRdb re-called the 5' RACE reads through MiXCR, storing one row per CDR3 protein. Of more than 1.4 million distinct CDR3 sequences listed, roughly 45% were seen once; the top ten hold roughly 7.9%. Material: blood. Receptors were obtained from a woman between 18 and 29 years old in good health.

DNA of the CDR3: TGTGCCAGCAGCCCACTCGCAGGGCTTTTGAACACTGAAGCTTTCTTT. Its translation: CASSPLAGLLNTEAFF. The chain couples TRBV3-1 to TRBJ1-1, with D maybe TRBD1 (5 bases). CDR3 size: 16 residues. The germline gives CDR1 LGHDT, CDR2 YNNKEL (reference sequence). V was cut by 4 bases and J by 0 bases, with 15 bases left in between.

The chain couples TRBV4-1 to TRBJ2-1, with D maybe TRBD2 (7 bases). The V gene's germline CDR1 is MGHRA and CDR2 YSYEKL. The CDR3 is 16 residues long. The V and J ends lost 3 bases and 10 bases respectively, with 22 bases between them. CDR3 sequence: CASSHFRGAGAYEQFF. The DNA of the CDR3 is TGCGCCAGCAGCCATTTCCGAGGGGCGGGGGCTTACGAGCAGTTCTTC.

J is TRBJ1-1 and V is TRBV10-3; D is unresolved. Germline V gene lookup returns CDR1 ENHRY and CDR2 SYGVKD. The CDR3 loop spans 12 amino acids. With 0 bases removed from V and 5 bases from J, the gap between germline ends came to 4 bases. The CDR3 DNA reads TGTGCCATCAGTGAGTCGTGGACTGAAGCTTTCTTT. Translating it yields CAISESWTEAFF.

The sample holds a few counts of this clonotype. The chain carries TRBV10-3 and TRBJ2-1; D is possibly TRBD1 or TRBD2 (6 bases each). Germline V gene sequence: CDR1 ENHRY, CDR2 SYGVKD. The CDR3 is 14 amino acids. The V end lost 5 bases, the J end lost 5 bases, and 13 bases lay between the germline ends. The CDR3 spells CAISNRGPDNEQFF. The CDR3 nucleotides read TGTGCCATCAGTAACCGGGGGCCTGACAATGAGCAGTTCTTC.

DNA for the CDR3: TGTGCCACCAGTGAGGGTTGGACAGATACGCAGTATTTT. This codes for CATSEGWTDTQYF. This rearrangement joins TRBV24-1 to TRBJ2-3, with D uncertain. CDR3 length equals 13 residues. Per germline, CDR1 KGHDR and CDR2 SFDVKD. Trimming took 4 bases from V and 3 from J, leaving 7 bases between them.

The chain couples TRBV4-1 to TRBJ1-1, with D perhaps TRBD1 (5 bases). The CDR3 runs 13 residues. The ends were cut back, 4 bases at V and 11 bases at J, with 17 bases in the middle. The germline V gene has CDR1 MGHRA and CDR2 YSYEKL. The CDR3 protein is CASSPGDLGVAFF. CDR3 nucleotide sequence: TGCGCCAGCAGCCCCGGGGACCTAGGGGTTGCTTTCTTT.

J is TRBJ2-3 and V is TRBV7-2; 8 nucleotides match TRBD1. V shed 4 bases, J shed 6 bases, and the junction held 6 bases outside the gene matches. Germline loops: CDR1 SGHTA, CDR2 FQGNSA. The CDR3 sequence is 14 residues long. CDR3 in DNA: TGTGCCAGCAGCTCGGGACAGGCCTGGGATACGCAGTATTTT. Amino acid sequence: CASSSGQAWDTQYF.

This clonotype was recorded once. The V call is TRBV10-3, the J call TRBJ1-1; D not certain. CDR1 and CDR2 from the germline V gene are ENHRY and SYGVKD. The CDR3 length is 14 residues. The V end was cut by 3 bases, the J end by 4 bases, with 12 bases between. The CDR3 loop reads CAISEGLRATEAFF. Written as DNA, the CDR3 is TGTGCCATCAGTGAAGGTTTGAGGGCCACTGAAGCTTTCTTT.

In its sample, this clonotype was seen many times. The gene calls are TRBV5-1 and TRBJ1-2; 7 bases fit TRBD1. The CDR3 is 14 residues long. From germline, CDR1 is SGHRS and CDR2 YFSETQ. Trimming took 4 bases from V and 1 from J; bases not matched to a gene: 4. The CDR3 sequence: CASSRDSYNYGYTF. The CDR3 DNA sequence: TGCGCCAGCAGCCGGGACAGCTATAACTATGGCTACACCTTC.

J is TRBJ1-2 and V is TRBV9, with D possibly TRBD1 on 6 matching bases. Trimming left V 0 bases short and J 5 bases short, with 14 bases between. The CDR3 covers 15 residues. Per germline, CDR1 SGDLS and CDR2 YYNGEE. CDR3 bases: TGTGCCAGCAGCGTAGGTTATGCGGGGGCGTATGGCTACACCTTC. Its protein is CASSVGYAGAYGYTF.

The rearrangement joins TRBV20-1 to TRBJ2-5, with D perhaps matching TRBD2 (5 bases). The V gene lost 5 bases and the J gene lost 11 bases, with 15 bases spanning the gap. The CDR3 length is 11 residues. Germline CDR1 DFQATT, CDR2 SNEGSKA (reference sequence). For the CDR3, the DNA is TGCAGTGCTCCTGGAGACTATGGGCAGTACTTC. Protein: CSAPGDYGQYF.

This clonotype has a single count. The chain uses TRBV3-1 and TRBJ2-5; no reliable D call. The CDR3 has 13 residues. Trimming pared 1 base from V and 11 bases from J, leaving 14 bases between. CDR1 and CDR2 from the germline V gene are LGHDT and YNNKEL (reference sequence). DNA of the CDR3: TGTGCCAGCAGCCAAGGTAGGAGCCGAGAGCAGTACTTC. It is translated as CASSQGRSREQYF.

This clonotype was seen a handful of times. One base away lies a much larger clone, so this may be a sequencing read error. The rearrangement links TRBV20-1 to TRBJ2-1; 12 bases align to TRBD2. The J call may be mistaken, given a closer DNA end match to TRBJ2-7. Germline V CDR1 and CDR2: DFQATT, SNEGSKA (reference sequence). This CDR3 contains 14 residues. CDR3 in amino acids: CSARGLAGYNEQYF. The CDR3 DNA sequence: TGCAGTGCTAGGGGACTAGCGGGCTACAATGAGCAGTACTTC.

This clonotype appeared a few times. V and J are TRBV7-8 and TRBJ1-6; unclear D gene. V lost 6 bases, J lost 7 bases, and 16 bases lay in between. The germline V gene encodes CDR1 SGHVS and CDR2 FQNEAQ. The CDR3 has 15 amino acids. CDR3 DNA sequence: TGTGCCAGCAGGGTGGCTGGGAGTCCCAATTCACCCCTCCACTTT. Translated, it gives CASRVAGSPNSPLHF.